The rows below give T cell receptor beta chains drawn from one sample of a study of CD8+CD57+ T cells in acquired aplastic anemia. MiXCR was run by TCRdb on the reads, yielding one entry per CDR3 protein. The table records roughly 220,000 distinct CDR3 sequences, 60% to 80% of them present only once. The material sequenced was sorted CD4+, CD8+, or CD8+CD57+ T cells (not recorded which) from PBMCs. The source of these receptors is a human donor with aplastic anemia. Both conserved end residues are part of each CDR3. Fields, in order: J gene, V gene, clone size, D gene, CDR3 DNA, CDR3 protein. A D gene is named only where the DNA matches it firmly. Clone size, where shown, is once, few, many, or a class for clones that have expanded.

>TRBJ2-1|TRBV7-3|.|TRBD2
TGTGCCAGCAGCCCACACTTAGCGGGGGGTTACAATGAGCAGTTCTTC
CASSPHLAGGYNEQFF
>TRBJ2-5|TRBV7-2|many|.
TGTGCCAGCAGCCCCGCCTCCCAAGAGACCCAGTACTTC
CASSPASQETQYF
>TRBJ2-7|TRBV29-1|few|.
TGCAGCGTTGGGAGCGGACGGGCCGGGCAGTACTTC
CSVGSGRAGQYF
>TRBJ2-5|TRBV7-6|.|.
TGTGCCAGCAGCTTAGTAGGGGGGGTGGAGACCCAGTACTTC
CASSLVGGVETQYF
>TRBJ2-1|TRBV7-2|.|.
TGTGCCAGCAGCTTGACACGGTACAATGAGCAGTTCTTC
CASSLTRYNEQFF
>TRBJ2-2|TRBV15|.|TRBD1
TGTGCCACCAGCAGTCGAACCACCGGGACAGAGGGGTCCGGGGAGCTGTTTTTT
CATSSRTTGTEGSGELFF
>TRBJ2-1|TRBV20-1|.|TRBD1
TGCGGTGCTAGACAGGGCAATGAGCAGTTCTTC
CGARQGNEQFF
>TRBJ2-1|TRBV7-9|.|.
TGTGCCAGCACACGGTGGCATCAGGCAGGGCCCAATGAGCAGTTCTTC
CASTRWHQAGPNEQFF
>TRBJ1-6|TRBV3-1|few|.
TGTGCCAGCAGTACACACTATAATTCACCCCTCCACTTT
CASSTHYNSPLHF
>TRBJ2-7|TRBV6-5|.|TRBD1
TGTGCCAGCAGTACTGGGACAGAATTCTACGAGCAGTACTTC
CASSTGTEFYEQYF
>TRBJ2-1|TRBV12-3/TRBV12-4|.|.
TGTGCCAGCAGACTGCTCGGGGTGAATAATGAGCAGTTCTTC
CASRLLGVNNEQFF
>TRBJ2-7|TRBV10-3|few|.
TGTGCCATCAGTGAGTCGAACTCCGCGGGGAGTTACGAGCAGTACTTC
CAISESNSAGSYEQYF
>TRBJ2-7|TRBV14|.|TRBD1
TGTGCCAGCAGCCAAGATTACGTTTATTGGGACAGAAACTACGAGCAGTACTTC
CASSQDYVYWDRNYEQYF
>TRBJ2-3|TRBV20-1|.|TRBD2
TGCAGTGCTAGTAGAGCGGGAGGGAGGACAGATAAGCAGTATTTT
CSASRAGGRTDKQYF
>TRBJ2-3|TRBV9|few|TRBD2
TGTGCCAGCAGCGTAGAACTAGCGGGCACAGATACGCAGTATTTT
CASSVELAGTDTQYF
>TRBJ2-3|TRBV19|.|TRBD1
TGTGCCAGTAGTACGACAGGGTACGGTACGCAGTATTTT
CASSTTGYGTQYF
>TRBJ2-1|TRBV10-3|few|.
TGTGCCATCAGTGAGATTCAGGGGACGGACATTGAGCAGTTCTTC
CAISEIQGTDIEQFF
>TRBJ2-7|TRBV5-1|.|TRBD2
TGCGCCAGCAGCTCTGGACTAGGGGCGGGTTACGAGCAGTACTTC
CASSSGLGAGYEQYF
>TRBJ1-4|TRBV6-1|.|.
TGTGCCAGCAGGGAATTTAGGGAAAAACTGTTTTTT
CASREFREKLFF
>TRBJ2-7|TRBV5-1|.|.
TGCGCCAGCAGCTTGGACCGATGGATCTCCTACGAGCAGTACTTC
CASSLDRWISYEQYF
>TRBJ1-1|TRBV12-3/TRBV12-4|.|TRBD1
TGTGCCAGCAGTCCCGATGTTTGGACAGGGTATCCTGAAGCTTTCTTT
CASSPDVWTGYPEAFF
>TRBJ1-2|TRBV14|.|TRBD1
TGTGCCAGCAGCCAAGTGGAAAATCAGGGGGGCGGCTACACCTTC
CASSQVENQGGGYTF